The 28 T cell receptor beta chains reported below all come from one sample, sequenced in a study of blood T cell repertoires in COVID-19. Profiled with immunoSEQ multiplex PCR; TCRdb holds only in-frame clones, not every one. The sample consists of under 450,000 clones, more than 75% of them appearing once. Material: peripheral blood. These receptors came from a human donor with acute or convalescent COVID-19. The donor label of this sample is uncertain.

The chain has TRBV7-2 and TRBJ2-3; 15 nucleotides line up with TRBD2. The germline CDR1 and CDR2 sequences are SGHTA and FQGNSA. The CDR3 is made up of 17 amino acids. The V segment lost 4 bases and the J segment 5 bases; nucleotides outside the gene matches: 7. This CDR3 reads CASSSTGTSGGIDTQYF. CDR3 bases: TGTGCCAGCAGCTCCACCGGGACTAGCGGGGGGATAGATACGCAGTATTTT.

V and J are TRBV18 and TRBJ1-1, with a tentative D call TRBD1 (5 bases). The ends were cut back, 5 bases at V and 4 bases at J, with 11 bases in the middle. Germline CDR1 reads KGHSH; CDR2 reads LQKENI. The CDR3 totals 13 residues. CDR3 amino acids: CASSSGQGTEAFF. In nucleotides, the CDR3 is TGTGCCAGCTCATCCGGGCAGGGCACTGAAGCTTTCTTT.

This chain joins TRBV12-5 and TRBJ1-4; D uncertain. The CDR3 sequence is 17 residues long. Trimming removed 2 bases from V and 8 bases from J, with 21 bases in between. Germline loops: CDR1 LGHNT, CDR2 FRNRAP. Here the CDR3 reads CASGLKSHRSKVEKLFF. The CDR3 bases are TGTGCTAGTGGTTTGAAATCCCACCGATCTAAAGTGGAAAAACTGTTTTTT.

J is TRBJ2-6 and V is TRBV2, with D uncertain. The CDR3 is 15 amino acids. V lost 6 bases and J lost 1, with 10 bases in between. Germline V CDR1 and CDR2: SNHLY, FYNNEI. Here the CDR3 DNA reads TGTGCCAGCAGCCGCGAATCTTCTGGGGCCAACGTCCTGACTTTC. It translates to CASSRESSGANVLTF.

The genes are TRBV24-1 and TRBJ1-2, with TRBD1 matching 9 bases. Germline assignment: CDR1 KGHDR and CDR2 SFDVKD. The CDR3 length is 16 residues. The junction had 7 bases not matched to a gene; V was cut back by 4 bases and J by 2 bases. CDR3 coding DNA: TGTGCCACCAGTGAAAAGGGACAGGGTGGAAACTATGGCTACACCTTC. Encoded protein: CATSEKGQGGNYGYTF.

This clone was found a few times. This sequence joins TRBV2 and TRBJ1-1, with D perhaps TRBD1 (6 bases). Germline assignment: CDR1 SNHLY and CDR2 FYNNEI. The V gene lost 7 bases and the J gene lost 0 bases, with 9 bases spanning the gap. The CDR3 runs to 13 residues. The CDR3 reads CASKDSMNTEAFF. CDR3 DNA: TGTGCCAGCAAGGACAGTATGAACACTGAAGCTTTCTTT.

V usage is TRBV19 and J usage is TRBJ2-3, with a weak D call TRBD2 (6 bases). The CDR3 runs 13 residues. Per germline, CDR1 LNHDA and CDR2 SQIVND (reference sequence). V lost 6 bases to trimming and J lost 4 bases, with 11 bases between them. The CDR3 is CASSWEVADTQYF. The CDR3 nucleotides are TGTGCCAGTAGCTGGGAGGTGGCAGATACGCAGTATTTT.

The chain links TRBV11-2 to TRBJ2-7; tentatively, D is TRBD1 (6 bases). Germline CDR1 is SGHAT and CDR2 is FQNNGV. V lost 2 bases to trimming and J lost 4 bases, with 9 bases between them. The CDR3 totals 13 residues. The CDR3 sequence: CASSLSRGYEQYF. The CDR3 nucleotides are TGTGCCAGCAGCTTAAGCAGGGGTTACGAGCAGTACTTC.

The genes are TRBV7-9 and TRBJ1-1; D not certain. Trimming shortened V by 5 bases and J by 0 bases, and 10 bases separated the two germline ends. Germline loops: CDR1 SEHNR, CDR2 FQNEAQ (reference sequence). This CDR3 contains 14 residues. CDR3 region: CASSVQSMNTEAFF. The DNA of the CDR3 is TGTGCCAGCAGCGTACAGAGTATGAACACTGAAGCTTTCTTT.

Here the CDR3 reads CASSRRDSSLSPQHF. The CDR3 nucleotides read TGTGCCAGCAGTCGCCGGGACAGCTCCTTATCGCCCCAGCATTTT. The V gene is TRBV2, the J gene TRBJ1-5, with 7 bases aligning to TRBD1. CDR1 SNHLY and CDR2 FYNNEI come from the germline V gene. The CDR3 is 15 residues long. J was trimmed by 9 bases and V by 5 bases; bases with no gene match: 13.

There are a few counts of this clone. The chain's CDR3 is CASSLEVQGARQYF. For the CDR3, the DNA is TGTGCCAGCAGCTTAGAGGTACAGGGGGCGCGGCAGTACTTC. The rearrangement uses TRBV7-9 and TRBJ2-7; 9 bases agree with TRBD1. The V gene end was trimmed by 1 base and the J gene end by 9 bases; junction bases not matched to a gene: 7. This CDR3 has 14 amino acids. Germline V gives CDR1 SEHNR, CDR2 FQNEAQ (reference sequence).

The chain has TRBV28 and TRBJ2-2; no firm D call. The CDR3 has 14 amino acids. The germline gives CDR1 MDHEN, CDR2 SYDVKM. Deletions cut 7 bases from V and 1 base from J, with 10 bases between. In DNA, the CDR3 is TGTGCCAGCACCCCTAATCTGAACACCGGGGAGCTGTTTTTT. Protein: CASTPNLNTGELFF.

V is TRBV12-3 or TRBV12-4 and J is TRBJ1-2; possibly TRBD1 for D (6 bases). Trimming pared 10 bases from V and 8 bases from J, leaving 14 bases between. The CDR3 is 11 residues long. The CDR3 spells CATSGGRGYTF. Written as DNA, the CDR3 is TGTGCCACGTCGGGGGGCCGGGGCTACACCTTC.

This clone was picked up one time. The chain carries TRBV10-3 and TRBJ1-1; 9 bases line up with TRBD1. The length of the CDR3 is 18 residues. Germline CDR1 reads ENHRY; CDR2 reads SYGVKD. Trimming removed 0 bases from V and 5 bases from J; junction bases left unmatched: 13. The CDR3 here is CAISESGLGQGKSTEAFF. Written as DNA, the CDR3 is TGTGCCATCAGTGAGTCGGGGTTGGGACAGGGAAAAAGTACTGAAGCTTTCTTT.

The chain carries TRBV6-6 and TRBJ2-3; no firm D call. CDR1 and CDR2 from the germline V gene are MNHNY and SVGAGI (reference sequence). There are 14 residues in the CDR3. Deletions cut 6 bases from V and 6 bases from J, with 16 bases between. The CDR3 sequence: CASSPPASSDTQYF. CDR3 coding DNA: TGTGCCAGCAGCCCCCCTGCCTCCAGTGATACGCAGTATTTT.

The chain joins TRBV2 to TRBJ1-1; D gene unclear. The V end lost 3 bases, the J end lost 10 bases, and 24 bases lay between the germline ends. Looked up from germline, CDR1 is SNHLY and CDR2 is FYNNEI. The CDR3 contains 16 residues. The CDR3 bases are TGTGCCAGCAGTGAGGGTTGGGTCCGGGGTTCGTACGGAGCTTTCTTT. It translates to CASSEGWVRGSYGAFF. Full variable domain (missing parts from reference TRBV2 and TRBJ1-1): EPEVTQTPSHQVTQMGQEVILRCVPISNHLYFYWYRQILGQKVEFLVSFYNNEISEKSEIFDDQFSVERPDGSNFTLKIRSTKLEDSAMYFCASSEGWVRGSYGAFFGQGTRLTVV.

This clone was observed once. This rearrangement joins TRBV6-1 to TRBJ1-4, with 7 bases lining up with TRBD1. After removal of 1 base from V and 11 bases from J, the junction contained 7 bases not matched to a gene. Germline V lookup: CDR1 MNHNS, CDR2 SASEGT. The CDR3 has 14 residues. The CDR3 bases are TGTGCCAGCAGTGAAGGGCAGGGGGTCGGGAAACTGTTTTTT. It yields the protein CASSEGQGVGKLFF.

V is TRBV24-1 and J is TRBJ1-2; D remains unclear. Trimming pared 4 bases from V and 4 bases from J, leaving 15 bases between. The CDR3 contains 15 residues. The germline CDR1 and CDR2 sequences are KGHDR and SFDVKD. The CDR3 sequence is CATSDPSGLAYGYTF. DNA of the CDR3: TGTGCCACCAGTGACCCCTCCGGGTTGGCCTATGGCTACACCTTC.

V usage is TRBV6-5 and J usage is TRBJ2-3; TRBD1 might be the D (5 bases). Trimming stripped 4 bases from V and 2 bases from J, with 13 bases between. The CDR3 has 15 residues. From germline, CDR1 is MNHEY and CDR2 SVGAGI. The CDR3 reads CASSSGRAFTDTQYF. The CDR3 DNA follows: TGTGCCAGCAGTTCGGGCAGGGCTTTCACAGATACGCAGTATTTT.

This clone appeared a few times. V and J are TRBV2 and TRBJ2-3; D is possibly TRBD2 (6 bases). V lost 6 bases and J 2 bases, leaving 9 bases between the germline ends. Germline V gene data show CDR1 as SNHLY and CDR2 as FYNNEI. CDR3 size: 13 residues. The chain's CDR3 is CASRRDFTDTQYF. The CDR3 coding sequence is TGTGCCAGCAGGAGGGACTTCACAGATACGCAGTATTTT.

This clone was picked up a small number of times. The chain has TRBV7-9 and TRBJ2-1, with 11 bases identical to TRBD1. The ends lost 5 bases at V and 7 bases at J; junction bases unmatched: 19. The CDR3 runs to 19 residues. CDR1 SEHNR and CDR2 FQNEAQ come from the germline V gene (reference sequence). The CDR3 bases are TGTGCCAGCAGCCCCCGGGACAGGGGGATTGGGACCTTTAGAAATGAGCAGTTCTTC. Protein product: CASSPRDRGIGTFRNEQFF.

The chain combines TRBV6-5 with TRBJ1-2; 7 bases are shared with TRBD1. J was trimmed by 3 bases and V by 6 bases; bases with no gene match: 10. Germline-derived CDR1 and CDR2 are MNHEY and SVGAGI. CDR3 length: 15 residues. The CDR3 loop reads CASSLGIGTDYGYTF. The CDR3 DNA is TGTGCCAGCAGCCTAGGAATTGGGACAGACTATGGCTACACCTTC.

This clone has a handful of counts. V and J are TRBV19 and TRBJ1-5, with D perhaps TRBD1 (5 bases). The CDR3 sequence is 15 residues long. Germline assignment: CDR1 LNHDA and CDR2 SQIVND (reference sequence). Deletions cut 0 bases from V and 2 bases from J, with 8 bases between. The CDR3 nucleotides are TGTGCCAGTAGTATAGACAGGGCACGCAATCAGCCCCAGCATTTT. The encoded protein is CASSIDRARNQPQHF.

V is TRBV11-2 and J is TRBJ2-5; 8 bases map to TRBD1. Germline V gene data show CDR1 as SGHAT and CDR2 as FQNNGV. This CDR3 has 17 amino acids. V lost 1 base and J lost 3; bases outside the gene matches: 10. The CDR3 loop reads CASSLGRTGLREETQYF. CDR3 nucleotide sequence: TGTGCCAGCAGCTTAGGAAGGACAGGGTTGAGGGAAGAGACCCAGTACTTC.

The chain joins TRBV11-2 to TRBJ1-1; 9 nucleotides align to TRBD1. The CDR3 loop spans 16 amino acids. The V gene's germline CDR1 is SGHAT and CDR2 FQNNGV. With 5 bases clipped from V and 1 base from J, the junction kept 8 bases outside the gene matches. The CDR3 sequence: CASSTPPGQGNTEAFF. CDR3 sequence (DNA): TGTGCCAGCAGCACCCCTCCGGGACAGGGGAACACTGAAGCTTTCTTT.

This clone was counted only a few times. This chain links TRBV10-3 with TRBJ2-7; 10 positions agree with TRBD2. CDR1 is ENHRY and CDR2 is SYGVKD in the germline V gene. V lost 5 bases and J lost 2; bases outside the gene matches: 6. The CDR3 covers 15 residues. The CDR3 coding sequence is TGTGCCATCAGTCCTCTAGCGGGAGCCCCCTACGAGCAGTACTTC. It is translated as CAISPLAGAPYEQYF.

The CDR3 region is CASSYSRTGSTEAFF. Here the CDR3 DNA reads TGTGCCAGCAGTTACTCCCGTACGGGGAGCACTGAAGCTTTCTTT. The chain joins TRBV6-5 to TRBJ1-1; D call uncertain. The V and J ends lost 0 bases and 4 bases respectively, with 12 bases between them. The CDR3 has 15 residues. Germline loops: CDR1 MNHEY, CDR2 SVGAGI.

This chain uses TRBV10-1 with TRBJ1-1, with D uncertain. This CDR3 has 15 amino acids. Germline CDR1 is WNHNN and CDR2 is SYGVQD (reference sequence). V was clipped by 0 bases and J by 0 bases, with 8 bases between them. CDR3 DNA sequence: TGCGCCAGCAGTGAGTCCGGGGTGATGAACACTGAAGCTTTCTTT. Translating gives CASSESGVMNTEAFF.